The table lists the clone carrying this T cell receptor beta chain with many counts. Trimming stripped 6 bases from V and 2 bases from J, with 14 bases between. The CDR3 covers 15 residues. CDR1 is MNHNS, CDR2 SASEGT, per germline. The sample comes from a study of T cell repertoires in cytomegalovirus infection. Study-level information: It was the public TCR beta signatures that indicated both CMV infection and matching HLA type.

TCRdb called the reads again in MiXCR, with one record for every CDR3 protein. Here the sample spans about 360,000 distinct CDR3 sequences, 15% to 20% being singletons. The source of this sequence is a human donor in good health (CMV status not recorded). Some clones in this sample may be carry-over from other donors' samples. Sequencing was performed on PBMCs. The chain recombines TRBV6-1 with TRBJ2-1; D is possibly TRBD2 (7 bases). CDR3 sequence (DNA): TGTGCCAGCAGACGGGGGGCAGACACCTACAATGAGCAGTTCTTC. Protein product: CASRRGADTYNEQFF.